The clone carrying this T cell receptor beta chain was detected many times. The antigen remains unidentified. This entry belongs to a study of T-cell reconstitution after alpha-beta-depleted transplantation in children. The study's findings and limits: Expanded clones from the graft, numbering several hundred, reportedly supplied alpha-beta T cells about two months after transplant. At day 60, the high TCRbeta diversity found in some patients originated from recipient T cells and thymic progenitors that had survived.

This CDR3 contains 14 residues. Trimming shortened V by 7 bases and J by 0 bases, and 10 bases separated the two germline ends. Germline lookup yields CDR1 MNHEY and CDR2 SVGEGT. Library preparation (for TCRbeta) was performed with unique molecular identifiers. Each CDR3 protein gets one entry after TCRdb re-called the PCR reads with MiXCR. This table holds about 180,000 distinct CDR3 sequences, around 10% found once. This TCR came from a boy aged 2 to 10 with acute myeloid leukemia, due to receive a stem cell transplant. This rearrangement joins TRBV6-2 or TRBV6-3 to TRBJ2-4; D gene unclear. The sequences come from PBMCs, collected before TCRalphabeta/CD19-depleted stem cell transplant. The CDR3 spells CASTPGEAKNIQYF. CDR3 bases: TGTGCCAGCACTCCAGGAGAAGCCAAAAACATTCAGTACTTC.